This T cell receptor (beta chain) was captured in a study of CD8+ T cells in alopecia areata. Study findings and constraints: Numerous clones, expanded in lesions, remained in scalp and blood during tofacitinib.

Comments on this clone: What it binds is not known. The junction shows a germline mismatch at one end, possibly a read error.

The treatment is: oral pan-JAK inhibitor, 5-10 mg twice daily. Starting from PBMCs, sorting isolated CD4+ and CD8+ T cells. The CDR3 loop spans 12 amino acids. Germline values: CDR1 KGHSH, CDR2 LQKENI. RNA was extracted and reverse transcribed into cDNA as the sequencing template. Sequencing used immunoSEQ multiplex PCR; TCRdb keeps in-frame clones, though not all of them. Of about 140,000 clones listed, 82% are singletons. This receptor was obtained from a human donor with alopecia areata. Sequencing used CD8+ T cells sorted from blood, obtained at week 4, from a patient treated with tofacitinib. The chain employs TRBV18 and TRBJ2-7; D possibly corresponds to TRBD1 (6 bases). Written as DNA, the CDR3 is TGTGCCAGCTCGCCACAGGGTCGCGAGCAGTACTTC. Its protein is CASSPQGREQYF.